This TCR beta chain was sequenced in a study of blood T cell repertoires in COVID-19. Study as a whole: The United States, Italy and Spain were the sources of the acute and convalescent COVID-19 samples. Sample material is recorded as cDNA or gDNA derived from T cells, B-cell-depleted T cells, or PBMCs.

CDR3 length: 12 amino acids. The V gene's germline CDR1 is GTSNPN and CDR2 SVGIG (reference sequence). Authors' analysis steps: Quantification of nucleated cells was approximated via reference gene primer amplification. The assay was immunoSEQ multiplex PCR, and TCRdb's table has in-frame clones only and misses some. V, J and clone size are those of that table, while D and trimming were read from the DNA. Of some 100,000 clones listed, about 91% are singletons. The rearrangement uses TRBV30 and TRBJ1-2; D is unresolved. This TCR came from a woman aged 65 to 85 with acute or convalescent COVID-19. Sequencing was carried out using peripheral blood. The DNA of the CDR3 is TGTGCTTGTTCGGTCCTCAACTATGGCTACACCTTC. Translated: CACSVLNYGYTF.